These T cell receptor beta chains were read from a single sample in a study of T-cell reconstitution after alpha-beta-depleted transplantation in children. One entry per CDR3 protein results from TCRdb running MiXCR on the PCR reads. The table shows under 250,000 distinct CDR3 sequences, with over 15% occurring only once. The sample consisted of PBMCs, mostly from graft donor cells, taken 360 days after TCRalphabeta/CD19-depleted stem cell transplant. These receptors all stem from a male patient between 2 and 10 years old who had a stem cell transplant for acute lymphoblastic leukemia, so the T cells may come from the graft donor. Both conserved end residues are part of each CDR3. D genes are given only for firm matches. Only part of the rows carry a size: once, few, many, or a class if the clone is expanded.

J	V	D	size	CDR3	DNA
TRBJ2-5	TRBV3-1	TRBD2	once	CASSHKRGQETQYF	TGTGCCAGCAGCCATAAGCGGGGCCAAGAGACCCAGTACTTC
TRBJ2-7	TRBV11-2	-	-	CASSTRHRAYEQYF	TGTGCCAGCAGCACCCGACACCGAGCCTACGAGCAGTACTTC
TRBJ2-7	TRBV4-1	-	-	CASRPSNRAPSYEQYF	TGCGCCAGCAGGCCAAGTAACAGGGCGCCTTCCTACGAGCAGTACTTC
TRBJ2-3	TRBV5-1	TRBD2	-	CASSAARTLAGVTDTQYF	TGCGCCAGCAGCGCCGCACGTACCCTAGCGGGAGTCACAGATACGCAGTATTTT
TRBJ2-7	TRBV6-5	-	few	CASSYSRGAGAYEQYF	TGTGCCAGCAGTTACTCCCGAGGGGCCGGGGCCTACGAGCAGTACTTC
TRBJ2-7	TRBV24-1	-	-	CATSDSRAGFYEQYF	TGTGCCACCAGTGATTCACGGGCCGGGTTTTACGAGCAGTACTTC
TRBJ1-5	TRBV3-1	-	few	CASSIQADSNQPQHF	TGTGCCAGCAGCATACAGGCGGATAGCAATCAGCCCCAGCATTTT
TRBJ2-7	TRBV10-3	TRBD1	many	CAISGSGGQGAREQYF	TGTGCCATCAGTGGATCTGGTGGGCAGGGGGCACGCGAGCAGTACTTC
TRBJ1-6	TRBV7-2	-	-	CASSLRSNESPLHF	TGTGCCAGCAGCTTAAGATCAAATGAATCACCCCTCCACTTT
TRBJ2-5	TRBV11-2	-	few	CASSLDRPIETQYF	TGTGCCAGCAGCTTAGATCGCCCAATAGAGACCCAGTACTTC
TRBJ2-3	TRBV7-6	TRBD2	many	CASSLKRGFVTDTQYF	TGTGCCAGCAGCCTGAAGCGGGGCTTCGTCACAGATACGCAGTATTTT
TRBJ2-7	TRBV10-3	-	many	CAISDPDIYEQYF	TGTGCCATCAGTGACCCCGACATTTACGAGCAGTACTTC
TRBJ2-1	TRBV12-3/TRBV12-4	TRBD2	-	CASWGGYTDNEQFF	TGTGCCAGCTGGGGGGGGTACACTGACAATGAGCAGTTCTTC
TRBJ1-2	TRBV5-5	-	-	CASSLGFNGDYGYTF	TGTGCCAGCAGCTTGGGCTTCAATGGGGACTATGGCTACACCTTC
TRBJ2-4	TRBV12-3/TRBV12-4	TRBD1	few	CASTNPGQGNIQYF	TGTGCCAGCACCAACCCGGGACAGGGGAACATTCAGTACTTC
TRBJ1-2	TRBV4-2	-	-	CASSSDGQGMNGYTF	TGTGCCAGCAGTTCAGACGGCCAGGGGATGAATGGCTACACCTTC
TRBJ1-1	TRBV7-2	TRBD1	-	CASSPGQGWTEAFF	TGTGCCAGCAGCCCGGGACAGGGTTGGACTGAAGCTTTCTTT
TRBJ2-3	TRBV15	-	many	CATSRDLGRDTQYF	TGTGCCACCAGCAGAGATCTGGGGCGAGATACGCAGTATTTT
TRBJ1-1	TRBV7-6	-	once	CASSLAPLMALNTEAFF	TGTGCCAGCAGCTTAGCCCCATTAATGGCTCTGAACACTGAAGCTTTCTTT
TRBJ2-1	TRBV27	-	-	CASMSRSGNNEQFF	TGTGCCAGCATGTCGCGTAGCGGAAACAATGAGCAGTTCTTC
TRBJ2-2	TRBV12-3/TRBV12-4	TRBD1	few	CASSLGQGEFGELFF	TGTGCCAGCAGTTTAGGGCAGGGGGAATTCGGGGAGCTGTTTTTT
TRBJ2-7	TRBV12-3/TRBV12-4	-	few	CASRSPGHNDEQYF	TGTGCCAGCAGGTCACCGGGACATAACGACGAGCAGTACTTC
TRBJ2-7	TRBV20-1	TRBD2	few	CSAREAGGPYEQYF	TGCAGTGCTAGAGAGGCGGGGGGTCCCTACGAGCAGTACTTC
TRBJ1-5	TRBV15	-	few	CATSRAVGGYGVQPQHF	TGTGCCACCAGCAGAGCGGTTGGGGGGTACGGGGTTCAGCCCCAGCATTTT
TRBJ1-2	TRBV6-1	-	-	CASSSTATRGGYTF	TGTGCCAGCAGCTCTACAGCTACCCGTGGCGGCTACACCTTC
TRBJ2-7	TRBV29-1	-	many	CSVVKGTYEQYF	TGCAGCGTTGTCAAGGGAACCTACGAGCAGTACTTC
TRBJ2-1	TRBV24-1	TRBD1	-	CATPDPTGGAYNEQFF	TGTGCCACCCCAGACCCGACAGGGGGCGCCTACAATGAGCAGTTCTTC
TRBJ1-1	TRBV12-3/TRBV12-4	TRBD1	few	CASSPHRGRTEAFF	TGTGCCAGCAGTCCGCACAGGGGGCGAACTGAAGCTTTCTTT
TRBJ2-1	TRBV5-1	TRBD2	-	CASSFVSGSFKNEQFF	TGCGCCAGCAGCTTCGTGAGCGGGAGTTTTAAAAATGAGCAGTTCTTC
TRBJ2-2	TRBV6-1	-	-	CASRFQGSFWELFF	TGTGCCAGCAGATTTCAGGGAAGTTTTTGGGAGCTGTTTTTT
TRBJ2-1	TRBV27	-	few	CASSLSAGTYNEQFF	TGTGCCAGCAGTTTATCGGCGGGAACCTACAATGAGCAGTTCTTC
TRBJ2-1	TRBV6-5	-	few	CASGVDNEQFF	TGTGCCAGCGGCGTCGACAATGAGCAGTTCTTC
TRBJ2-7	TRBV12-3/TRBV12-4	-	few	CASSLRTGTLLFLWRYEQYF	TGTGCCAGCAGTTTAAGAACAGGGACCCTCCTCTTCCTTTGGCGCTACGAGCAGTACTTC
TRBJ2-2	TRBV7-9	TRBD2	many	CASSFPSGERDTGELFF	TGTGCCAGCAGCTTCCCTAGCGGGGAGCGGGACACCGGGGAGCTGTTTTTT
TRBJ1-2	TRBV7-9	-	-	CASSRGTNYGYTF	TGTGCCAGCAGCAGGGGCACGAACTATGGCTACACCTTC
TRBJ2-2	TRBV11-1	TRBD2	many	CASSRTSGPNTGELFF	TGTGCCAGCAGCCGCACTAGCGGTCCGAACACCGGGGAGCTGTTTTTT
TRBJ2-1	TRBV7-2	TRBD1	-	CASSQGQNRRNEQFF	TGTGCCAGCAGCCAGGGACAGAATCGTCGCAATGAGCAGTTCTTC
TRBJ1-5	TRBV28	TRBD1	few	CASSLRDRRYQPQHF	TGTGCCAGCAGTTTAAGGGACAGGCGATATCAGCCCCAGCATTTT
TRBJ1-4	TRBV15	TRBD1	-	CATSRARFTGAEKLFF	TGTGCCACCAGCAGAGCACGGTTTACAGGGGCCGAAAAACTGTTTTTT
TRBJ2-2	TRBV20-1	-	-	CSARPFVSNTGELFF	TGCAGTGCTAGACCCTTTGTTTCGAACACCGGGGAGCTGTTTTTT
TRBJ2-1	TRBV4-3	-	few	CASEERAAYNEQFF	TGCGCCAGCGAAGAGCGGGCTGCTTACAATGAGCAGTTCTTC
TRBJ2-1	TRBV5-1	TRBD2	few	CASSLVTVIAGGNNEQFF	TGCGCCAGCAGCTTGGTAACGGTCATAGCGGGGGGCAACAATGAGCAGTTCTTC
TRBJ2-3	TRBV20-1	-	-	CSARDPLISTDTQYF	TGCAGTGCTAGGGATCCCCTAATTTCCACAGATACGCAGTATTTT